The source of this TCR beta chain is a study of blood T cell repertoires in COVID-19. Looking at the study overall: Sites in the United States, Italy and Spain provided acute and convalescent COVID-19 samples. PBMCs, B-cell-depleted T cells, or T cells provided the cDNA or gDNA that made up the material.

Authors' analysis steps: Amplification of reference gene primers provided the estimated nucleated cell counts. Generated by immunoSEQ multiplex PCR, the TCRdb table keeps only in-frame clones and is missing some. That table gives V, J and clone size, and the DNA gave D and trimming. The sample contains 250,000 to 300,000 clones, around 83% of which appear only once. The count of this clone is one. Germline values: CDR1 SGHNT, CDR2 YYREEE (reference sequence). The CDR3 covers 16 residues. With 8 bases clipped from V and 3 bases from J, the junction kept 10 bases outside the gene matches. J is TRBJ2-3 and V is TRBV5-4; 12 bases line up with TRBD2. This receptor was identified in a man at least 80 years old with acute or convalescent COVID-19. Sequenced: peripheral blood. The CDR3 DNA is TGTGCCAGTACCTCTAGCGGGAGGGCCGGAACAGATACGCAGTATTTT. Its protein product is CASTSSGRAGTDTQYF.